What follows are 12 T cell receptor beta chains derived from one specimen sequenced in a study of T cell responses to AZD1222 COVID-19 vaccine. Profiled with immunoSEQ multiplex PCR; TCRdb holds only in-frame clones, not every one. The data contain 150,000 to 200,000 clones, around 94% of them seen just once; the ten biggest clones take up 4.5% to 5.5%. Sequencing was performed on peripheral blood, taken 28 days after the second AZD1222 dose. Receptors were obtained from an adult who received the AZD1222 COVID-19 vaccine.

This clone appeared a single time. The V gene is TRBV5-1, the J gene TRBJ2-3, with D perhaps TRBD2 (6 bases). Germline-derived CDR1 and CDR2 are SGHRS and YFSETQ. V was pared by 0 bases and J by 4 bases, with 15 bases between. This CDR3 has 16 amino acids. The CDR3, as DNA: TGCGCCAGCAGCTTGGGAGTGGGACTCCAGGCAGATACGCAGTATTTT. Amino acids: CASSLGVGLQADTQYF. The full variable domain, with the rest looked up from reference TRBV5-1 and TRBJ2-3, is KAGVTQTPRYLIKTRGQQVTLSCSPISGHRSVSWYQQTPGQGLQFLFEYFSETQRNKGNFPGRFSGRQFSNSRSEMNVSTLELGDSALYLCASSLGVGLQADTQYFGPGTRLTVL.

The rearrangement joins TRBV5-1 to TRBJ1-4, with D hard to call. The CDR3 spans 13 residues. CDR1 and CDR2 from the germline V gene are SGHRS and YFSETQ. With 5 bases removed from V and 3 bases from J, the gap between germline ends came to 8 bases. The CDR3 sequence is CASRPGPNEKLFF. CDR3 DNA sequence: TGCGCCAGCAGACCCGGGCCTAATGAAAAACTGTTTTTT. The full variable domain, completed using reference TRBV5-1 and TRBJ1-4, is KAGVTQTPRYLIKTRGQQVTLSCSPISGHRSVSWYQQTPGQGLQFLFEYFSETQRNKGNFPGRFSGRQFSNSRSEMNVSTLELGDSALYLCASRPGPNEKLFFGSGTQLSVL.

This clone was found once. V gene TRBV3-1 (or the pseudogene TRBV3-2) combines with J gene TRBJ2-7; maybe TRBD1 (6 bases). Germline assignment: CDR1 LGHDT and CDR2 YNNKEL (reference sequence). Trimming took off 3 bases at V and 3 bases at J, with 15 bases between the two ends. The CDR3 consists of 15 residues. The CDR3 nucleotides read TGTGCCAGCAGCCAGGGGGCGGGCTCCCTCTACGAGCAGTACTTC. It encodes CASSQGAGSLYEQYF.

V is TRBV9 and J is TRBJ2-3; the D gene is possibly TRBD2 (6 bases). V was pared by 0 bases and J by 1 base, with 9 bases between. This CDR3 has 15 amino acids. CDR1 SGDLS and CDR2 YYNGEE come from the germline V gene. In DNA form, the CDR3 reads TGTGCCAGCAGCGTAGCGGGAGTGGGCACAGATACGCAGTATTTT. It encodes CASSVAGVGTDTQYF.

The genes are TRBV6-4 and TRBJ1-2; 7 bases agree with TRBD1. This CDR3 has 16 amino acids. The germline V gene encodes CDR1 MRHNA and CDR2 SNTAGT. Here the CDR3 reads CALAGGRGRRNYGYTF. CDR3 coding DNA: TGTGCTCTCGCCGGAGGGAGGGGGCGCCGGAACTATGGCTACACCTTC.

DNA of the CDR3: TGTGCCAGCTCACCACCGGGACTAGCGGGCTATGGGACAGATACGCAGTATTTT. It specifies CASSPPGLAGYGTDTQYF. The chain recombines TRBV18 with TRBJ2-3, with TRBD2 identical over 12 bases. V gave up 0 bases and J gave up 3 bases; unmatched junction bases: 7. Germline assignment: CDR1 KGHSH and CDR2 LQKENI. The CDR3 totals 18 residues.

This clone occurred many times. The chain links TRBV2 to TRBJ2-7, with TRBD2 matching over 7 bases. CDR3 length: 11 amino acids. Per the germline V gene, CDR1 is SNHLY and CDR2 is FYNNEI. V trimming: 4 bases; J trimming: 8 bases; junction bases outside the gene matches: 2. CDR3 in amino acids: CASSVTSQQYF. The CDR3 DNA follows: TGTGCCAGCAGTGTGACTAGCCAGCAGTACTTC.

The chain couples TRBV6-2 or TRBV6-3 to TRBJ1-1, with TRBD1 identical over 9 bases. Germline CDR1 is MNHEY and CDR2 is SVGEGT. The CDR3 consists of 15 residues. The V and J ends lost 6 bases and 5 bases, in that order; junction bases with no gene match: 10. This CDR3 is CASSATGQGKTEAFF. Here the CDR3 DNA reads TGTGCCAGCAGCGCAACGGGACAGGGAAAGACTGAAGCTTTCTTT.

The rearrangement joins TRBV15 to TRBJ2-5; 9 positions agree with TRBD1. Germline V gene sequence: CDR1 LNHNV, CDR2 YYDKDF (reference sequence). This CDR3 region has 15 residues. Trimming cost V 3 bases and J 4 bases; bases outside gene matches: 6. The CDR3 coding sequence is TGTGCCACCAGCAGGGACAGGGGATTCGGAGAGACCCAGTACTTC. This encodes CATSRDRGFGETQYF.

The rearrangement uses TRBV9 and TRBJ1-5, with 9 positions matching TRBD1. V lost 3 bases, J lost 2 bases, and 6 bases stayed unmatched. The CDR3 spans 16 residues. The germline V gene encodes CDR1 SGDLS and CDR2 YYNGEE. CDR3 protein: CASSAGTGIGNQPQHF. Written as DNA, the CDR3 is TGTGCCAGCAGCGCCGGGACAGGGATCGGCAATCAGCCCCAGCATTTT.

This rearrangement joins TRBV7-2 to TRBJ2-5; the match to TRBD2 covers 9 bases. In germline, CDR1 is SGHTA, CDR2 FQGNSA. The junction had 5 bases not matched to a gene; V was cut back by 2 bases and J by 4 bases. The CDR3 length is 15 residues. The CDR3 spells CASSLQAGGVETQYF. CDR3 nucleotide sequence: TGTGCCAGCAGCTTACAAGCGGGAGGAGTAGAGACCCAGTACTTC.

This clone has only one observation. This chain connects TRBV19 to TRBJ1-5, with D maybe TRBD1 (6 bases). CDR1 and CDR2 from the germline V gene are LNHDA and SQIVND (reference sequence). The CDR3 covers 14 residues. The V gene lost 4 bases and the J gene lost 5 bases, with 12 bases spanning the gap. The DNA of the CDR3 is TGTGCCAGTAGTACAAGAAACAGGGATCAGCCCCAGCATTTT. Translating it yields CASSTRNRDQPQHF.